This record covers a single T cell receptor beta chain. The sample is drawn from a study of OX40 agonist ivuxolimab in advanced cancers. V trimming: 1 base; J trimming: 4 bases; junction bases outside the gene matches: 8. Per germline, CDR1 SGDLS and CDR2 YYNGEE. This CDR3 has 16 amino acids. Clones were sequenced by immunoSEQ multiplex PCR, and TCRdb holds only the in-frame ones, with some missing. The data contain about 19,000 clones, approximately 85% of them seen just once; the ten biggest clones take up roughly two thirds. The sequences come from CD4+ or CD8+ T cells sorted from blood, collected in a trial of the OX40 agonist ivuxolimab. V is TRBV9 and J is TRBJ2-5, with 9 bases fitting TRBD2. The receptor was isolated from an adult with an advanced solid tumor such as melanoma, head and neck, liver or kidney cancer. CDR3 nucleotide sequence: TGTGCCAGCAGCGTAACTAGCGGGTCAATGGGAGAGACCCAGTACTTC. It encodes CASSVTSGSMGETQYF.